This TCR beta chain was found in a study of T cell changes during pregnancy in multiple sclerosis. The method was immunoSEQ multiplex PCR; TCRdb's version includes in-frame clones alone and lacks a portion of them. The sample consists of roughly 70,000 clones, 80% to 90% of them appearing once. CDR1 MNHEY and CDR2 SVGAGI come from the germline V gene. This CDR3 spans 15 amino acids. With V trimmed by 0 bases and J by 3 bases, 3 bases remained unmatched. The sequencing here drew on peripheral blood, taken before pregnancy. The receptor's source is a female donor with multiple sclerosis, enrolled in a pregnancy study. The chain recombines TRBV6-5 with TRBJ2-7, with 9 bases fitting TRBD1. The CDR3 is CASSYSAGQGYEQYF. The CDR3 nucleotides read TGTGCCAGCAGTTACTCAGCGGGACAGGGCTACGAGCAGTACTTC.